The present T cell receptor (beta chain) was sequenced within a study of OX40 agonist ivuxolimab in advanced cancers. With respect to this clone: Its target is not known.

Findings and caveats of the study: Relatively little clonal expansion, among the lowest observed, appeared in partial responders at 0.1-3.0 mg/kg.

Trimming took 1 base from V and 2 from J, leaving 4 bases between them. This CDR3 is 12 amino acids long. CDR1 and CDR2 (germline): SGHRS, YFSETQ. Patients with a history of autoimmune disease or on systemic immunosuppression were excluded. TCRdb keeps only in-frame clones here, not all; method: immunoSEQ multiplex PCR. The sample has roughly 77,000 clones, around 90% seen once. The rearrangement uses TRBV5-1 and TRBJ2-7; D remains ambiguous. Sequences were derived from CD4+ or CD8+ T cells sorted from blood, sampled in a trial of the OX40 agonist ivuxolimab. This TCR was sampled from an adult with an advanced solid tumor such as melanoma, head and neck, liver or kidney cancer. The CDR3 is CASSLRPYEQYF. The DNA for the CDR3 is TGCGCCAGCAGCTTGCGGCCCTACGAGCAGTACTTC. Full variable domain (outside the CDR3, taken from reference TRBV5-1 and TRBJ2-7): KAGVTQTPRYLIKTRGQQVTLSCSPISGHRSVSWYQQTPGQGLQFLFEYFSETQRNKGNFPGRFSGRQFSNSRSEMNVSTLELGDSALYLCASSLRPYEQYFGPGTRLTVT.